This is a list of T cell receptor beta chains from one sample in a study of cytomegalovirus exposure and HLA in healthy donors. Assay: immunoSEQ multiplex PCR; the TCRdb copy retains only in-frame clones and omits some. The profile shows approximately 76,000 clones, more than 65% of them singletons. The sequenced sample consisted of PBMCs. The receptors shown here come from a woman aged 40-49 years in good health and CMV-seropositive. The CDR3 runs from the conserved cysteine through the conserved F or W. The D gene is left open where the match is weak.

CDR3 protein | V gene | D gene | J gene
CASSLGGTGEQYF | TRBV27 | . | TRBJ2-7
CASTSLGGTGELFF | TRBV2 | . | TRBJ2-2
CASRNRDSAYNEQFF | TRBV6-6 | TRBD1 | TRBJ2-1
CASSQESAGGFHEQFF | TRBV4-1 | TRBD2 | TRBJ2-1
CASSLLQGNQPQHF | TRBV5-8 | . | TRBJ1-5
CASSRGQVAPYGYTF | TRBV5-4 | TRBD1 | TRBJ1-2
CASSGALNTGELFF | TRBV6-1 | . | TRBJ2-2
CASGRRYGYTF | TRBV7-2 | . | TRBJ1-2
CSVEVSPGELFF | TRBV29-1 | . | TRBJ2-2
CASSQETGRVVYGYTF | TRBV4-3 | . | TRBJ1-2
CASSIDTTVYSNQPQHF | TRBV19 | . | TRBJ1-5
CASSYSKSGGNIQYF | TRBV6-5 | TRBD1 | TRBJ2-4
CASSYSAGSRSEQYF | TRBV7-6 | . | TRBJ2-7
CASSLGAGGYDEQFF | TRBV13 | TRBD2 | TRBJ2-1
CASSIVRTGELFF | TRBV19 | . | TRBJ2-2
CAWRRPGDRSYGYTF | TRBV30 | TRBD1 | TRBJ1-2
CASSPTRQTGGYTF | TRBV6-5 | . | TRBJ1-2
CASSHPRRSAYEQYF | TRBV4-1 | . | TRBJ2-7
CASSVGDSRSGGPWREQFF | TRBV9 | TRBD1 | TRBJ2-1
CASTDLNTGELFF | TRBV19 | . | TRBJ2-2
CASSGPSGGYTEAFF | TRBV5-4 | . | TRBJ1-1
CASTTRQGYQPQHF | TRBV2 | TRBD1 | TRBJ1-5
CASSWDRIYGYTF | TRBV5-1 | TRBD1 | TRBJ1-2
CASRTTGLSNQPQHF | TRBV19 | TRBD1 | TRBJ1-5
CASSQDPSNYFF | TRBV4-3 | . | TRBJ1-1
CASRGTTDSYEQYF | TRBV6-1 | . | TRBJ2-7
CAWTVGGEQYF | TRBV30 | . | TRBJ2-7
CASSPVAGGTDTQYF | TRBV9 | TRBD2 | TRBJ2-3
CASIVSGEGYNEQFF | TRBV5-1 | TRBD2 | TRBJ2-1
CASSLPGGSAEAFF | TRBV27 | . | TRBJ1-1
CASSESLGTASGYTF | TRBV10-1 | TRBD1 | TRBJ1-2
CASSQDRAATEAFF | TRBV4-1 | . | TRBJ1-1
CASSLGDAGDEKLFF | TRBV7-9 | . | TRBJ1-4
CASSYGWGQGASYGYTF | TRBV5-6 | TRBD1 | TRBJ1-2
CASSDPRRAILYEQYF | TRBV2 | . | TRBJ2-7
CASNRDRAEKLFF | TRBV2 | TRBD1 | TRBJ1-4
CASLRGMNYEQYF | TRBV2 | . | TRBJ2-7
CAGTDRPPWGPRREKLFF | TRBV10-1 | . | TRBJ1-4
CASGLVTGGNNYGYTF | TRBV12-5 | . | TRBJ1-2
CASSLGAGTGANVLTF | TRBV5-1 | TRBD2 | TRBJ2-6
CASSSTGVQYF | TRBV28 | TRBD1 | TRBJ2-5
CASSEVGGKIDNEQFF | TRBV2 | . | TRBJ2-1
CASRQTGGGYTF | TRBV7-2 | TRBD1 | TRBJ1-2
CASKRGGNTGELFF | TRBV4-3 | . | TRBJ2-2
CASSLTGRWNEQFF | TRBV7-8 | TRBD2 | TRBJ2-1
CSVQTAEETQYF | TRBV29-1 | . | TRBJ2-5
CASSLAGTQGGYTF | TRBV5-6 | . | TRBJ1-2
CASSGGNPNYGYTF | TRBV19 | . | TRBJ1-2
CASSASGGASEQFF | TRBV11-3 | . | TRBJ2-1
CAWSPPPGSYEQYF | TRBV30 | . | TRBJ2-7
CASNASGTLVSEQYF | TRBV10-1 | . | TRBJ2-7
CSSGRSGVGAFF | TRBV29-1 | . | TRBJ1-1
CASSLGGAGETQYF | TRBV7-6 | . | TRBJ2-5
CASSQGWAGMNTEAFF | TRBV4-3 | . | TRBJ1-1
CASSVDLGGRETQYF | TRBV9 | TRBD1 | TRBJ2-5
CASSQDLRESGNTIYF | TRBV4-2 | . | TRBJ1-3
CASSSMNVTLDEKLFF | TRBV7-9 | . | TRBJ1-4
CASVLLNTIYF | TRBV18 | . | TRBJ1-3
CASSFIGLAGEGEQFF | TRBV5-8 | TRBD2 | TRBJ2-1
CASSRGQPFSGNTIYF | TRBV5-1 | TRBD1 | TRBJ1-3